This is a list of T cell receptor beta chains from one sample in a study of blood T cells in healthy people across ages. A single record per CDR3 protein comes from TCRdb applying MiXCR to the 5' RACE reads. Of about 1 million distinct CDR3 sequences in the sample, around 43% are singletons; the top ten hold over 15%. Sequencing was done on a sample of blood. These receptors were taken from a woman aged 55-70 years in good health. CDR3s include the opening cysteine and the closing phenylalanine or tryptophan. D genes are given only for firm matches. Clone size, where shown, is once, few, many, or a class for clones that have expanded.

D gene: -
V gene: TRBV20-1
J gene: TRBJ2-1
clone size: -
CDR3 protein: CSAQLGASSYNEQFF
CDR3 DNA: TGCAGTGCTCAGTTGGGGGCCAGCTCCTACAATGAGCAGTTCTTC

D gene: -
V gene: TRBV27
J gene: TRBJ2-7
clone size: -
CDR3 protein: CASSPQEWPYEQYF
CDR3 DNA: TGTGCCAGCAGTCCCCAGGAGTGGCCCTACGAGCAGTACTTC

D gene: -
V gene: TRBV7-8
J gene: TRBJ2-4
clone size: -
CDR3 protein: CASSLAQAENIQYF
CDR3 DNA: TGTGCCAGCAGCTTAGCCCAAGCGGAAAACATTCAGTACTTC

D gene: -
V gene: TRBV18
J gene: TRBJ2-7
clone size: -
CDR3 protein: CASSLTFGGKNYEQYF
CDR3 DNA: TGTGCCAGCTCATTAACTTTTGGGGGGAAAAACTACGAGCAGTACTTC

D gene: -
V gene: TRBV30
J gene: TRBJ2-5
clone size: few
CDR3 protein: CAWSPGEQTQYF
CDR3 DNA: TGTGCCTGGAGTCCAGGGGAGCAGACCCAGTACTTC

D gene: TRBD2
V gene: TRBV20-1
J gene: TRBJ2-1
clone size: -
CDR3 protein: CSAPLAGASNEQFF
CDR3 DNA: TGCAGTGCCCCGCTAGCGGGAGCATCCAATGAGCAGTTCTTC

D gene: TRBD2
V gene: TRBV10-3
J gene: TRBJ2-7
clone size: few
CDR3 protein: CAIREGLAVSYEQYF
CDR3 DNA: TGTGCCATCAGGGAGGGACTAGCGGTCTCCTACGAGCAGTACTTC

D gene: TRBD2
V gene: TRBV12-3/TRBV12-4
J gene: TRBJ2-7
clone size: many
CDR3 protein: CASSKTSGSYEQYF
CDR3 DNA: TGTGCCAGCAGTAAGACTAGCGGGAGTTACGAGCAGTACTTC

D gene: TRBD2
V gene: TRBV12-3/TRBV12-4
J gene: TRBJ2-5
clone size: few
CDR3 protein: CASSKTSRETQYF
CDR3 DNA: TGTGCCAGCAGTAAGACTAGCCGAGAGACCCAGTACTTC

D gene: TRBD2
V gene: TRBV6-5
J gene: TRBJ2-7
clone size: -
CDR3 protein: CASSYAGGSGASSYNEQYF
CDR3 DNA: TGTGCCAGCAGTTACGCGGGGGGTAGCGGGGCAAGCTCCTACAATGAGCAGTACTTC

D gene: TRBD2
V gene: TRBV5-1
J gene: TRBJ2-7
clone size: -
CDR3 protein: CASSYRLAKDYEQYF
CDR3 DNA: TGCGCCAGCAGCTACCGACTAGCGAAAGACTACGAGCAGTACTTC

D gene: TRBD1
V gene: TRBV27
J gene: TRBJ1-2
clone size: few
CDR3 protein: CAAAPGRGSSGYTF
CDR3 DNA: TGTGCCGCCGCCCCCGGCAGGGGGTCAAGTGGCTACACCTTC

D gene: TRBD1
V gene: TRBV6-6
J gene: TRBJ1-4
clone size: -
CDR3 protein: CASSYVEGALEKLFF
CDR3 DNA: TGTGCCAGCAGTTACGTTGAGGGGGCACTTGAAAAACTGTTTTTT

D gene: TRBD1
V gene: TRBV29-1
J gene: TRBJ2-7
clone size: -
CDR3 protein: CSVAPGQSYEQYF
CDR3 DNA: TGCAGCGTTGCCCCGGGACAGTCCTACGAGCAGTACTTC

D gene: -
V gene: TRBV20-1
J gene: TRBJ1-4
clone size: -
CDR3 protein: CSAPQSPGEKLFF
CDR3 DNA: TGCAGTGCTCCCCAATCTCCAGGCGAAAAACTGTTTTTT

D gene: TRBD2
V gene: TRBV10-3
J gene: TRBJ2-3
clone size: few
CDR3 protein: CAISEPSGRSTDTQYF
CDR3 DNA: TGTGCCATCAGTGAACCTAGCGGGAGGTCCACAGATACGCAGTATTTT